Each of the 19 T cell receptor beta chains below was sequenced from the same sample in a study of cytomegalovirus exposure and HLA in healthy donors. 13 Jbeta primers and 60 Vbeta primers were used for the PCR. The repertoire was sequenced with immunoSEQ multiplex PCR; TCRdb's copy has only in-frame clones and lacks some. The repertoire table contains approximately 42,000 clones. The material sequenced was PBMCs. These receptor sequences come from a male donor in good health and CMV-seronegative.

V gene TRBV15 combines with J gene TRBJ2-1; D remains ambiguous. The germline V gene encodes CDR1 LNHNV and CDR2 YYDKDF (reference sequence). The V end was cut by 1 base, the J end by 3 bases, with 7 bases between. The CDR3 sequence is 14 residues long. The DNA for the CDR3 is TGTGCCACCAGCAGAGCACTTTTCTACAATGAGCAGTTCTTC. Amino acids: CATSRALFYNEQFF.

The chain couples TRBV5-1 to TRBJ2-7, with D possibly being TRBD2 (6 bases). Germline CDR1 is SGHRS and CDR2 is YFSETQ. Trimming took 0 bases from V and 5 from J, leaving 15 bases between them. There are 15 residues in the CDR3. CDR3 protein: CASSLELAGVDEQYF. As DNA, the CDR3 is TGCGCCAGCAGCTTGGAACTAGCTGGGGTAGACGAGCAGTACTTC.

V usage is TRBV7-9 and J usage is TRBJ2-4, with 8 bases that match TRBD1. The CDR3 covers 17 residues. V lost 4 bases and J lost 1; bases outside the gene matches: 9. Germline V lookup: CDR1 SEHNR, CDR2 FQNEAQ (reference sequence). CDR3 in amino acids: CASSSDWTGKAKNIQYF. The DNA of the CDR3 is TGTGCCAGCAGCTCCGACTGGACAGGGAAGGCCAAAAACATTCAGTACTTC. The full variable domain, in which reference TRBV7-9 and TRBJ2-4 provide the parts outside the CDR3, is DTGVSQNPRHKITKRGQNVTFRCDPISEHNRLYWYRQTLGQGPEFLTYFQNEAQLEKSRLLSDRFSAERPKGSFSTLEIQRTEQGDSAMYLCASSSDWTGKAKNIQYFGAGTRLSVL.

J is TRBJ2-5 and V is TRBV4-2; 10 bases line up with TRBD1. The DNA end is a closer match to TRBJ2-7, so the J assignment may be wrong. This CDR3 comprises 15 residues. Germline V lookup: CDR1 LGHNA, CDR2 YNFKEQ. CDR3 coding DNA: TGTGCCAGCAGCCACCAGGGACAGGGGATCTACGAGCAGTACTTC. Amino acids: CASSHQGQGIYEQYF.

This sequence joins TRBV11-2 and TRBJ2-7; the D is unclear. Germline assignment: CDR1 SGHAT and CDR2 FQNNGV. CDR3 size: 13 residues. The V gene lost 3 bases and the J gene lost 1 base, with 7 bases spanning the gap. The CDR3 DNA reads TGTGCCAGCAGCTTTGGCGGTTCCTACGAGCAGTACTTC. It translates to CASSFGGSYEQYF.

V usage is TRBV30 and J usage is TRBJ2-2; TRBD2 matches at 10 bases. Germline CDR1 and CDR2: GTSNPN and SVGIG (reference sequence). The J segment lost 0 bases and the V segment lost 0 bases, leaving 1 base of the junction unmatched. The length of the CDR3 is 16 residues. The CDR3 reads CAWSVLAGTNTGELFF. CDR3 DNA: TGTGCCTGGAGTGTACTAGCGGGAACGAACACCGGGGAGCTGTTTTTT.

V usage is TRBV6-5 and J usage is TRBJ1-1; the match to TRBD1 covers 7 bases. V dropped 6 bases and J dropped 4; count of bases not matched to a gene: 11. Germline CDR1 is MNHEY and CDR2 is SVGAGI. The CDR3 sequence is 15 residues long. The CDR3 nucleotides are TGTGCCAGCAGAGACAGGGAGTGGTCGGGCACTGAAGCTTTCTTT. Protein product: CASRDREWSGTEAFF.

The gene calls are TRBV11-2 and TRBJ1-6; the D gene is possibly TRBD1 (5 bases). The V end was cut by 0 bases, the J end by 6 bases, with 12 bases between. The CDR3 runs to 16 residues. Germline V CDR1 and CDR2: SGHAT, FQNNGV. The CDR3 DNA is TGTGCCAGCAGCTTAGATTCAGGGTCAATTAATTCACCCCTCCACTTT. Translation: CASSLDSGSINSPLHF.

This chain links TRBV6-1 with TRBJ2-1, with TRBD2 matching 12 bases. With 4 bases clipped from V and 9 bases from J, the junction kept 10 bases outside the gene matches. Germline CDR1 reads MNHNS; CDR2 reads SASEGT. This CDR3 has 16 residues. The CDR3 spells CASSGLAGALGGEQFF. The DNA of the CDR3 is TGTGCCAGCAGTGGACTAGCGGGAGCTCTGGGCGGTGAGCAGTTCTTC.

The chain carries TRBV28 and TRBJ2-2; no definite D call. This CDR3 has 13 residues. Germline V gene sequence: CDR1 MDHEN, CDR2 SYDVKM. V lost 4 bases and J lost 6, with 9 bases in between. CDR3 coding DNA: TGTGCCAGCAGTTCTCAGGCCCCCGGGGAGCTGTTTTTT. Encoded protein: CASSSQAPGELFF.

The chain carries TRBV11-2 and TRBJ1-1; tentatively, D is TRBD1 (5 bases). CDR1 and CDR2 (germline): SGHAT, FQNNGV. Trimming shortened V by 6 bases and J by 1 base, and 18 bases separated the two germline ends. The CDR3 runs to 16 residues. CDR3 sequence: CASRRAGGGANTEAFF. The CDR3 DNA follows: TGTGCCAGCAGGAGAGCGGGGGGAGGAGCGAACACTGAAGCTTTCTTT.

The chain recombines TRBV18 with TRBJ2-1; D not certain. Germline V gene lookup returns CDR1 KGHSH and CDR2 LQKENI. The ends were cut back, 2 bases at V and 7 bases at J, with 3 bases in the middle. The CDR3 consists of 11 residues. The CDR3 loop reads CASSPVNEQFF. For the CDR3, the DNA is TGTGCCAGCTCACCAGTAAATGAGCAGTTCTTC.

The J gene is TRBJ2-1, the V gene TRBV5-1; TRBD2 matches 10 bases. V was pared by 4 bases and J by 6 bases, with 7 bases of the junction left unmatched. The CDR3 is 15 amino acids. Germline V CDR1 and CDR2: SGHRS, YFSETQ. CDR3: CASSLEGLAPNEQFF. The CDR3 bases are TGCGCCAGCAGCCTGGAGGGACTAGCGCCCAATGAGCAGTTCTTC.

The V call is TRBV7-3, the J call TRBJ2-5; 9 bases map to TRBD1. The CDR3 is 15 residues long. Trimming removed 3 bases from V and 4 bases from J; junction bases left unmatched: 6. Per germline, CDR1 SGHTA and CDR2 FQGTGA. Here the CDR3 DNA reads TGTGCCAGCAGCTTCGACAGGGGGGAAGTAGAGACCCAGTACTTC. Residues: CASSFDRGEVETQYF. Complete variable domain (other parts from reference TRBV7-3 and TRBJ2-5): GAGVSQTPSNKVTEKGKYVELRCDPISGHTALYWYRQSLGQGPEFLIYFQGTGAADDSGLPNDRFFAVRPEGSVSTLKIQRTERGDSAVYLCASSFDRGEVETQYFGPGTRLLVL.

The chain employs TRBV7-2 and TRBJ2-7; a possible D gene is TRBD2 (6 bases). Trimming removed 4 bases at V and 1 base at J, with 17 bases between. Germline lookup yields CDR1 SGHTA and CDR2 FQGNSA. This CDR3 comprises 16 residues. The CDR3 loop reads CASSWGVAIPSYEQYF. CDR3 in DNA: TGTGCCAGCAGCTGGGGGGTTGCCATTCCTTCCTACGAGCAGTACTTC.

This rearrangement joins TRBV6-1 to TRBJ2-4; 7 bases line up with TRBD1. CDR1 MNHNS and CDR2 SASEGT come from the germline V gene. The length of the CDR3 is 18 residues. Trimming at V came to 0 bases and at J to 0 bases, leaving 8 bases not matched to a gene. Here the CDR3 reads CASSEALPRGQAKNIQYF. DNA of the CDR3: TGTGCCAGCAGTGAAGCGCTTCCGAGGGGGCAAGCCAAAAACATTCAGTACTTC.

This chain links TRBV4-1 with TRBJ2-5; 10 nucleotides line up with TRBD2. This CDR3 has 14 amino acids. Germline CDR1 and CDR2: MGHRA and YSYEKL. V shed 5 bases and J 5 bases; nucleotides not matched to a gene: 5. The CDR3, as DNA: TGCGCCAGCAGCTGGCAAGCGGGAGGGGAGACCCAGTACTTC. Translating it yields CASSWQAGGETQYF.

The chain combines TRBV7-9 with TRBJ2-5, with 13 bases matching TRBD2. The CDR3 is 15 amino acids. Germline assignment: CDR1 SEHNR and CDR2 FQNEAQ (reference sequence). Trimming removed 7 bases from V and 7 bases from J; junction bases left unmatched: 9. The CDR3, as DNA: TGTGCCAGCATCTCACTAGCGGGAGGGACCGGGACCCAGTACTTC. This translates into CASISLAGGTGTQYF.

This chain connects TRBV5-1 to TRBJ2-7, with D hard to call. The germline gives CDR1 SGHRS, CDR2 YFSETQ. The CDR3 runs 11 residues. Trimming cost V 5 bases and J 4 bases, with 7 bases left between them. The CDR3 is CASRMEYEQYF. The DNA of the CDR3 is TGCGCCAGCAGAATGGAGTACGAGCAGTACTTC. Variable domain in full (rest from reference TRBV5-1 and TRBJ2-7): KAGVTQTPRYLIKTRGQQVTLSCSPISGHRSVSWYQQTPGQGLQFLFEYFSETQRNKGNFPGRFSGRQFSNSRSEMNVSTLELGDSALYLCASRMEYEQYFGPGTRLTVT.